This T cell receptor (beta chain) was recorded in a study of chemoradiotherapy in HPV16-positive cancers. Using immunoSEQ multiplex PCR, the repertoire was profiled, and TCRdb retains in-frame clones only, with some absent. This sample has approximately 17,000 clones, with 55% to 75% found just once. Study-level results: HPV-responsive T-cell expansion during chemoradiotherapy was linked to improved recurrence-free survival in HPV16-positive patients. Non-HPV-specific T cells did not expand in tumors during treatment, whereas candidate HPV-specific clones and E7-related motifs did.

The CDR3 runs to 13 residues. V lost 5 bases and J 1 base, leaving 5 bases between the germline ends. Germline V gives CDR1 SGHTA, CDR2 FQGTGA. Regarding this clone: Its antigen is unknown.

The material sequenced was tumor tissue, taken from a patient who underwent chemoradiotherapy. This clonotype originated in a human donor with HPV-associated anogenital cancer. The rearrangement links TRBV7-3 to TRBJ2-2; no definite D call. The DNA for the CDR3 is TGTGCCAGCAGCCCCGAGAACACCGGGGAGCTGTTTTTT. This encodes CASSPENTGELFF.